This T cell receptor (beta chain) emerged from a study of blood T cell repertoires in COVID-19. Study-level information: Whether acute or convalescent, the COVID-19 samples came from the United States, Italy and Spain.

The CDR3 is made up of 14 amino acids. Germline CDR1 LGHNA, CDR2 YSLEER. V was shortened by 0 bases and J by 5 bases, with 10 bases between the two germline ends. Profiling relied on immunoSEQ multiplex PCR, and the TCRdb table lists in-frame clones only, not all of them. The sample has tens of thousands of clones; roughly 90% are singletons. V is TRBV4-3 and J is TRBJ2-5, with unresolved D. Sequenced material: peripheral blood. This TCR came from a human donor in a cohort sampled during active COVID-19. CDR3 protein: CASSQESSGETQYF. For the CDR3, the DNA is TGCGCCAGCAGCCAAGAGTCGTCCGGGGAGACCCAGTACTTC.